This is a list of T cell receptor beta chains from one sample in a study of PD-L1 blockade in urothelial cancer. Libraries were prepared by immunoSEQ multiplex PCR; TCRdb keeps only in-frame clonotypes and omits some of them. The data contain about 39,000 clones, about 89% of them singletons. Sequenced material: PBMCs, taken around atezolizumab (anti-PD-L1) treatment. These receptors were obtained from a man in his fifties or sixties with urothelial cancer. Each CDR3 is given with its conserved first and last residue. The order of the fields is J gene, V gene, CDR3 length, CDR3 protein.

>TRBJ2-1|TRBV4-2|16
CASSQDRGGSFNEQFF
>TRBJ2-1|TRBV7-3|13
CASGGTGTNEQFF
>TRBJ2-5|TRBV9|17
CASSVIAGGIDHETQYF
>TRBJ2-1|TRBV5-4|16
CASSHSRGRAYNEQFF
>TRBJ2-6|TRBV7-9|15
CASSRGPSGANVLTF
>TRBJ1-5|TRBV19|16
CASTLFGDRVGQPQHF
>TRBJ2-1|TRBV28|16
CASSLYTGGGYNEQFF
>TRBJ2-3|TRBV7-3|18
CASSPIKASSGKADTQYF
>TRBJ2-7|TRBV27|13
CASRADSSYEQYF
>TRBJ2-7|TRBV7-9|12
CASSWGLYEQYF
>TRBJ2-7|TRBV19|15
CATKGTSGRSYEQYF
>TRBJ1-5|TRBV7-2|15
CASSKGDREFQPQHF
>TRBJ2-1|TRBV6-5|15
CASNLGMSGSNEQFF
>TRBJ2-5|TRBV9|14
CASSSSGIPETQYF
>TRBJ2-7|TRBV5-1|13
CASSLGDSREQYF
>TRBJ2-2|TRBV19|20
CASSSYLGGGISANTGELFF
>TRBJ2-7|TRBV6-1|15
CASSLPGWRENEQYF
>TRBJ1-1|TRBV10-2|13
CARRVPGDTEAFF
>TRBJ1-3|TRBV10-3|14
CAIRLDRAGNTIYF
>TRBJ2-1|TRBV5-1|12
CASSVFSGEQFF
>TRBJ2-1|TRBV5-1|16
CASSSTRSGGANEQFF
>TRBJ2-3|TRBV2|16
CASSVQGAGGTDTQYF